Shown below are 28 T cell receptor beta chains from a single sample sequenced in a study of metastatic and nonmetastatic thyroid tumors. With MiXCR, TCRdb called clones anew from the PCR reads. The repertoire holds approximately 40,000 clones, with about an eighth as singletons. Among the patients, none had received any treatment before thyroid surgery. Sequencing was performed on blood. These receptors came from a female donor with papillary thyroid cancer or a benign thyroid nodule (not recorded which). Some clones in this sample may be carry-over from other donors' samples.

This clone was recorded at least ten times. The chain couples TRBV5-1 to TRBJ1-5, with 7 positions matching TRBD1. The CDR3 length is 15 residues. V shed 5 bases and J 5 bases; nucleotides not matched to a gene: 10. In germline, CDR1 is SGHRS, CDR2 YFSETQ. This chain's CDR3 is CASSTPGQAHQPQHF. CDR3 DNA sequence: TGCGCCAGCAGTACCCCCGGACAGGCTCATCAGCCCCAGCATTTT.

Ten or more counts support this clone. Within the sample, other DNA sequences also encode this same CDR3. The V gene is TRBV7-3, the J gene TRBJ2-7; 8 bases match TRBD1. V shed 4 bases and J 5 bases; nucleotides not matched to a gene: 4. The length of the CDR3 is 13 residues. The germline gives CDR1 SGHTA, CDR2 FQGTGA. CDR3 coding DNA: TGTGCCAGCAGCTCGACAGGGGTTGACGAGCAGTACTTC. Protein: CASSSTGVDEQYF.

This clone occurred many times. A read error may be the cause here, since a much bigger clone is one base away. Other DNA sequences of this sample code for an identical CDR3. The genes are TRBV20-1 and TRBJ2-3, with a weak D call TRBD1 (6 bases). This CDR3 contains 15 residues. From germline, CDR1 is DFQATT and CDR2 SNEGSKA (reference sequence). The CDR3 sequence: CSALPPGLRTDTQYF. The DNA of the CDR3 is TGCAGTGCACTTCCCCCCGGACTGAGGACAGATACGCAGTACTTT.

As regards this clone: A much larger clone is a single base away; this may be a read error. V is TRBV3-1 and J is TRBJ2-3; D is possibly TRBD2 (6 bases). Between the trimmed V and J ends, which lost 7 bases and 1 base, there was a span of 12 bases. The germline V gene encodes CDR1 LGHDT and CDR2 YNNKEL (reference sequence). This CDR3 region has 14 residues. Here the CDR3 reads CASKQEGRTDTQYF. CDR3 bases: TGTGCCAGCAAGCAGGAGGGTCGCACAGATACGCAGTATTTT.

This clone has a count of ten or more. The V and J genes are TRBV25-1 and TRBJ2-2; no clear D gene. This CDR3 has 17 residues. Between the trimmed V and J ends, which lost 1 base and 0 bases, there was a span of 12 bases. Germline assignment: CDR1 MGHDK and CDR2 SYGVNS. Written as DNA, the CDR3 is TGTGCCAGCAGTGAATCTCCTGGAAACCCGAACACCGGGGAGCTGTTTTTT. Translated: CASSESPGNPNTGELFF.

This clone was detected ten times or more. The genes are TRBV6-2 or TRBV6-3 and TRBJ2-5; no clear D. This CDR3 region has 13 residues. V was clipped by 2 bases and J by 2 bases, with 6 bases between them. The germline CDR1 and CDR2 sequences are MNHEY and SVGEGT. The CDR3 spells CASSYMAQETQYF. DNA for the CDR3: TGTGCCAGCAGTTACATGGCTCAAGAGACCCAGTACTTC.

Details on this clone: This may stem from a read error, because a much larger clone lies one nucleotide away. The chain combines TRBV2 with TRBJ1-4, with TRBD1 matching over 7 bases. This CDR3 has 16 residues. Germline CDR1 is SNHLY and CDR2 is FYNNEI. Trimming removed 8 bases from V and 0 bases from J; junction bases left unmatched: 9. In DNA form, the CDR3 reads TGTGCCAGCGGGCGGGGCAGGGGGGCAACTAATGAAAAACTGTTTTTT. It is translated as CASGRGRGATNEKLFF.

This clone was recorded many times. CDR3 nucleotides: TGTGCCAGTAATAACATAGCGGGAGATGAGGCCACAGATACGCAGTATTTT. Its protein is CASNNIAGDEATDTQYF. The rearrangement joins TRBV19 to TRBJ2-3, with 9 nucleotides matching TRBD2. The CDR3 has 17 residues. From germline, CDR1 is LNHDA and CDR2 SQIVND (reference sequence). The V gene end was trimmed by 7 bases and the J gene end by 2 bases; junction bases not matched to a gene: 13.

The sample holds many counts of this clone. This sequence joins TRBV5-1 and TRBJ2-3; 9 bases fit TRBD1. The V and J ends lost 2 bases and 3 bases, in that order; junction bases with no gene match: 4. The CDR3 length is 15 residues. Germline-derived CDR1 and CDR2 are SGHRS and YFSETQ. The CDR3 DNA follows: TGCGCCAGCAGCTTAGGGGACAGGGCGACAGATACGCAGTATTTT. It encodes CASSLGDRATDTQYF.

This clone was recorded at least ten times. The chain carries TRBV11-2 and TRBJ1-1; D not resolved. The V end was cut by 4 bases, the J end by 2 bases, with 14 bases between. CDR1 and CDR2 from the germline V gene are SGHAT and FQNNGV. The CDR3 has 15 residues. This CDR3 reads CASSYGQVANTEAFF. The CDR3 DNA follows: TGTGCCAGCAGCTACGGGCAGGTCGCAAACACTGAAGCTTTCTTT.

This clone was seen at least ten times. The rearrangement links TRBV2 to TRBJ2-7, with TRBD1 matching 10 bases. From germline, CDR1 is SNHLY and CDR2 FYNNEI. Trimming cost V 7 bases and J 3 bases; bases outside gene matches: 6. CDR3 length equals 14 residues. In DNA, the CDR3 is TGTGCCAGCACTGGGGGACAGGGGTACTACGAGCAGTACTTC. It specifies CASTGGQGYYEQYF.

Ten or more counts support this clone. The gene calls are TRBV7-2 and TRBJ1-2; 9 nucleotides align to TRBD1. This CDR3 has 14 amino acids. Germline CDR1 and CDR2: SGHTA and FQGNSA. The V gene end was trimmed by 5 bases and the J gene end by 8 bases; junction bases not matched to a gene: 9. The CDR3 sequence is CASSVGQGRGGYTF. For the CDR3, the DNA is TGTGCCAGCAGCGTAGGACAGGGGAGGGGCGGCTACACCTTC.

This clone showed up just a few times. The V call is TRBV28, the J call TRBJ2-1; 14 bases map to TRBD2. Per the germline V gene, CDR1 is MDHEN and CDR2 is SYDVKM. The CDR3 consists of 18 residues. J was trimmed by 4 bases and V by 4 bases; bases with no gene match: 9. CDR3 nucleotide sequence: TGTGCCAGCAGTTACTTAGGACTAGCGGGGGGCCAATACAATGAGCAGTTCTTC. It specifies CASSYLGLAGGQYNEQFF.

This chain uses TRBV5-1 with TRBJ2-5; no reliable D call. Germline V gene sequence: CDR1 SGHRS, CDR2 YFSETQ. The CDR3 is made up of 16 amino acids. Trimming left V 0 bases short and J 5 bases short, with 17 bases between. The CDR3 loop reads CASSLVGGSGRETQYF. CDR3 nucleotides: TGCGCCAGCAGCTTGGTGGGTGGCAGTGGGCGGGAGACCCAGTACTTC.

In its sample, this clone was seen a few times. J is TRBJ2-1 and V is TRBV5-4, with D tentatively TRBD2 (5 bases). Per the germline V gene, CDR1 is SGHNT and CDR2 is YYREEE (reference sequence). This CDR3 spans 15 amino acids. V was trimmed by 0 bases and J by 0 bases, leaving 7 bases between them. DNA of the CDR3: TGTGCCAGCAGCTTGGATGGGAGCTCCTACAATGAGCAGTTCTTC. It codes for CASSLDGSSYNEQFF. The full variable domain, completed using reference TRBV5-4 and TRBJ2-1, is ETGVTQSPTHLIKTRGQQVTLRCSSQSGHNTVSWYQQALGQGPQFIFQYYREEENGRGNFPPRFSGLQFPNYSSELNVNALELDDSALYLCASSLDGSSYNEQFFGPGTRLTVL.

This clone was seen ten or more times. The chain uses TRBV12-5 and TRBJ2-7; D gene ambiguous. The CDR3 contains 12 residues. Germline loops: CDR1 LGHNT, CDR2 FRNRAP. The V end lost 5 bases, the J end lost 4 bases, and 9 bases lay between the germline ends. DNA for the CDR3: TGTGCTAGTGGTCCCGATAGTTACGAGCAGTACTTC. This encodes CASGPDSYEQYF.

This clone has at least ten counts. In DNA, the CDR3 is TGCAGCGTTGAGACTACAGGGGGTTACGAGCAGTACTTC. This gives the protein CSVETTGGYEQYF. The chain recombines TRBV29-1 with TRBJ2-7; 8 bases agree with TRBD1. Germline loops: CDR1 SQVTM, CDR2 ANQGSEA. This CDR3 comprises 13 residues. V lost 3 bases to trimming and J lost 4 bases; unmatched junction nucleotides: 5.

This clone was counted a few times. A much larger clonotype is one base distant, so this may be a read error. This chain links TRBV7-9 with TRBJ2-5; no clear D. V lost 1 base to trimming and J lost 1 base, with 7 bases between them. Per the germline V gene, CDR1 is SEHNR and CDR2 is FQNEAQ (reference sequence). The CDR3 covers 14 residues. CDR3 in DNA: TGTGCCAGCAGCTTAGAGTCCTTCCAAGAGACCCAGTACTTC. It yields the protein CASSLESFQETQYF.

In this sample, this clone turned up many times. V usage is TRBV5-6 and J usage is TRBJ2-1, with D hard to call. CDR1 is SGHDT and CDR2 is YYEEEE in the germline V gene. The CDR3 length is 15 residues. The V end was cut by 2 bases, the J end by 3 bases, with 12 bases between. CDR3 in DNA: TGTGCCAGCAGCTTCGACCCGAGCCACTACAATGAGCAGTTCTTC. It translates to CASSFDPSHYNEQFF.

Ten or more counts support this clone. The gene calls are TRBV25-1 and TRBJ1-6; 8 bases map to TRBD1. The CDR3 consists of 17 residues. After removal of 4 bases from V and 2 bases from J, the junction contained 7 bases not matched to a gene. Germline CDR1 MGHDK, CDR2 SYGVNS. The CDR3 sequence: CASSGTWTGPYNSPLHF. CDR3 nucleotides: TGTGCCAGCAGTGGCACCTGGACAGGGCCCTATAATTCACCCCTCCACTTT.

This clone was seen at least ten times. V and J are TRBV7-6 and TRBJ1-6; 8 bases are a match to TRBD1. CDR1 and CDR2 from the germline V gene are SGHVS and FNYEAQ. This CDR3 comprises 17 residues. V shed 1 base and J 9 bases; nucleotides not matched to a gene: 11. CDR3: CASSLGAQGAWSSPLHF. CDR3 sequence (DNA): TGTGCCAGCAGCTTAGGCGCTCAGGGGGCTTGGAGTTCACCCCTCCACTTT.

This clone was detected ten times or more. The chain uses TRBV6-1 and TRBJ1-1; a possible D gene is TRBD1 (6 bases). The V gene's germline CDR1 is MNHNS and CDR2 SASEGT. V was shortened by 5 bases and J by 2 bases, with 9 bases between the two germline ends. The CDR3 runs 13 residues. DNA for the CDR3: TGTGCCAGCAGTTGGGACACCAACACTGAAGCTTTCTTT. This codes for CASSWDTNTEAFF.

This clone was seen ten or more times. The CDR3 coding sequence is TGCAGTGCTAGTAGGGCGGGAGGGGGGATCAATGAGCAGTTCTTC. Translation: CSASRAGGGINEQFF. The genes are TRBV20-1 and TRBJ2-1; TRBD2 matches 9 bases. This CDR3 comprises 15 residues. V trimming: 3 bases; J trimming: 6 bases; junction bases outside the gene matches: 9. Germline CDR1 reads DFQATT; CDR2 reads SNEGSKA (reference sequence).

This clone was seen ten or more times. The rearrangement links TRBV5-1 to TRBJ2-7; D may match TRBD1 or TRBD2 (5 bases each). The germline V and J ends were trimmed by 7 bases and 2 bases, with 19 bases remaining between them. Germline V CDR1 and CDR2: SGHRS, YFSETQ. CDR3 length: 15 amino acids. In DNA form, the CDR3 reads TGCGCCAGCCATAAGGGACCTCCTTTTGCCTACGAGCAGTACTTC. Protein: CASHKGPPFAYEQYF.

This clone was seen many times. V and J are TRBV7-2 and TRBJ2-7; TRBD2 agrees at 9 bases. The CDR3 contains 15 residues. J lost 2 bases, V lost 5 bases, and 7 bases had no gene match. In germline, CDR1 is SGHTA, CDR2 FQGNSA. The CDR3: CASSPGTSPAYEQYF. CDR3 nucleotide sequence: TGTGCCAGCAGCCCAGGGACTAGCCCTGCCTACGAGCAGTACTTC.

This clone was seen repeatedly, ten times or more. The chain carries TRBV25-1 and TRBJ2-7; D is unresolved. Trimming pared 8 bases from V and 5 bases from J, leaving 13 bases between. Looked up from germline, CDR1 is MGHDK and CDR2 is SYGVNS. The CDR3 runs 12 residues. CDR3 loop: CASSLVGDEQYF. DNA for the CDR3: TGTGCCAGCTCCCTAGTTGGGGACGAGCAGTACTTC.

This clone occurred many times. The chain joins TRBV2 to TRBJ2-5; 10 bases map to TRBD1. Germline trimming cut 7 bases from V and 4 bases from J; bases unmatched to any gene: 6. Germline lookup yields CDR1 SNHLY and CDR2 FYNNEI. This CDR3 is built from 14 residues. The CDR3 coding sequence is TGTGCCAGCAACCGGGACAGGGGAGCAGAGACCCAGTACTTC. This translates into CASNRDRGAETQYF.

This clone was counted at least ten times. The chain is built from TRBV27 and TRBJ2-7; no firm D call. CDR3 length: 15 amino acids. The germline CDR1 and CDR2 sequences are MNHEY and SMNVEV (reference sequence). Trimming took off 0 bases at V and 6 bases at J, with 15 bases between the two ends. The CDR3 region is CASSLSISLGGEQYF. The CDR3 DNA sequence: TGTGCCAGCAGTTTATCGATAAGTTTGGGCGGCGAGCAGTACTTC.